Following are 32 T cell receptor beta chains from one sample sequenced in a study of blood T cell repertoires in COVID-19. Generated by immunoSEQ multiplex PCR, the TCRdb table keeps only in-frame clones and is missing some. The sample records around 260,000 clones, about 89% being singletons. Sequencing was done on a sample of peripheral blood. The receptors were sampled from a woman between 40 and 55 years old who had recovered from COVID-19.

This clone was recorded a few times. One junction end does not reproduce the germline sequence, and a read error may be involved. J is TRBJ1-3 and V is TRBV18; maybe TRBD1 (5 bases). The CDR3 has 16 amino acids. Germline assignment: CDR1 KGHSH and CDR2 LQKENI. CDR3 coding DNA: TGTGCCAGCTCCCCACTCGACAGCCTCTCTGGAAACACCATATATTTT. It specifies CASSPLDSLSGNTIYF.

The chain recombines TRBV5-1 with TRBJ1-4; the D gene is possibly TRBD1 (5 bases). The length of the CDR3 is 14 residues. Germline values: CDR1 SGHRS, CDR2 YFSETQ. Trimming pared 3 bases from V and 4 bases from J, leaving 10 bases between. The CDR3: CASSWGPGNEKLFF. CDR3 DNA sequence: TGCGCCAGCAGCTGGGGCCCCGGTAATGAAAAACTGTTTTTT.

This clone has a handful of counts. Here the CDR3 DNA reads TGTGCCAGCAGCCCCACTCCACAGGGGGGACTTGGAAACACCATATATTTT. Translating gives CASSPTPQGGLGNTIYF. The gene calls are TRBV7-3 and TRBJ1-3, with 8 nucleotides matching TRBD1. V trimming: 5 bases; J trimming: 3 bases; junction bases outside the gene matches: 12. CDR1 and CDR2 from the germline V gene are SGHTA and FQGTGA. CDR3 length: 17 residues.

The chain links TRBV30 to TRBJ1-3; 7 bases are shared with TRBD1. Germline CDR1 and CDR2: GTSNPN and SVGIG (reference sequence). The CDR3 length is 15 residues. Trimming at V came to 2 bases and at J to 0 bases, leaving 4 bases not matched to a gene. The CDR3: CAWSLGQISGNTIYF. CDR3 nucleotide sequence: TGTGCCTGGAGTTTGGGACAGATCTCTGGAAACACCATATATTTT.

This rearrangement joins TRBV10-2 to TRBJ2-2; D gene ambiguous. V lost 2 bases to trimming and J lost 2 bases, with 6 bases between them. The CDR3 is 14 residues long. From germline, CDR1 is WSHSY and CDR2 SAAADI. CDR3 sequence: CASSETYNTGELFF. In DNA form, the CDR3 reads TGCGCCAGCAGTGAGACTTACAACACCGGGGAGCTGTTTTTT.

The genes are TRBV2 and TRBJ2-3; possible D gene TRBD1, 6 bases. Germline lookup yields CDR1 SNHLY and CDR2 FYNNEI. The CDR3 consists of 14 residues. Trimming stripped 6 bases from V and 0 bases from J, with 10 bases between. CDR3 nucleotide sequence: TGTGCCAGCAGGCCAGGGGCTAGCACAGATACGCAGTATTTT. This sequence encodes CASRPGASTDTQYF.

CDR3 DNA: TGTGCCAGCAGTCCTCGGGACAGTAACACAGATACGCAGTATTTT. It encodes CASSPRDSNTDTQYF. This chain joins TRBV27 and TRBJ2-3; 7 nucleotides align to TRBD1. The CDR3 spans 15 residues. J was trimmed by 2 bases and V by 5 bases; bases with no gene match: 7. CDR1 and CDR2 (germline): MNHEY, SMNVEV (reference sequence).

CDR3 protein: CASSLNTEAFF. The CDR3 nucleotides read TGCGCCAGCAGCCTAAACACTGAAGCTTTCTTT. This rearrangement joins TRBV4-1 to TRBJ1-1, with D unresolved. Germline CDR1 is MGHRA and CDR2 is YSYEKL. Trimming left V 4 bases short and J 2 bases short, with 2 bases between. This CDR3 has 11 residues.

The chain employs TRBV4-1 and TRBJ1-6; 7 nucleotides agree with TRBD1. With V trimmed by 3 bases and J by 0 bases, 5 bases remained unmatched. CDR3 length equals 17 residues. Germline values: CDR1 MGHRA, CDR2 YSYEKL. The CDR3 protein is CASSQRDSLSYNSPLHF. The CDR3 region has the DNA TGCGCCAGCAGCCAGCGGGACAGCCTCTCCTATAATTCACCCCTCCACTTT.

This sequence joins TRBV7-2 and TRBJ2-1, with a tentative D call TRBD2 (5 bases). V lost 2 bases and J lost 7, with 9 bases in between. From germline, CDR1 is SGHTA and CDR2 FQGNSA. CDR3 length: 13 amino acids. The CDR3 loop is CASSLWSGNEQFF. CDR3 sequence (DNA): TGTGCCAGCAGCTTATGGAGCGGTAATGAGCAGTTCTTC.

This CDR3 reads CASSAQAGLNSPLHF. CDR3 nucleotide sequence: TGTGCCAGCAGTGCTCAGGCTGGGCTTAATTCACCCCTCCACTTT. The chain combines TRBV28 with TRBJ1-6; D is undetermined. V lost 5 bases to trimming and J lost 6 bases, with 14 bases between them. There are 15 residues in the CDR3. The V gene's germline CDR1 is MDHEN and CDR2 SYDVKM. Combining the CDR3 with reference TRBV28 and TRBJ1-6 gives the whole variable domain DVKVTQSSRYLVKRTGEKVFLECVQDMDHENMFWYRQDPGLGLRLIYFSYDVKMKEKGDIPEGYSVSREKKERFSLILESASTNQTSMYLCASSAQAGLNSPLHFGNGTRLTVT.

This clone was observed a single time. The chain employs TRBV6-5 and TRBJ1-1, with D possibly being TRBD1 (6 bases). This CDR3 spans 15 amino acids. Germline CDR1 is MNHEY and CDR2 is SVGAGI. The ends were cut back, 2 bases at V and 1 base at J, with 11 bases in the middle. CDR3 sequence reads: CASSYHTGRNTEAFF. The CDR3, as DNA: TGTGCCAGCAGTTACCATACAGGGAGGAACACTGAAGCTTTCTTT.

J is TRBJ2-3 and V is TRBV7-2; 10 bases agree with TRBD2. J lost 7 bases, V lost 10 bases, and 5 bases had no gene match. The CDR3 loop spans 12 amino acids. The V gene's germline CDR1 is SGHTA and CDR2 FQGNSA. This chain's CDR3 is CATSGGAYTQYF. DNA for the CDR3: TGTGCCACAAGCGGGGGGGCATATACGCAGTATTTT.

This clone was seen only once. Other DNA sequences of this sample code for an identical CDR3. This chain links TRBV5-1 with TRBJ1-1, with TRBD1 as a possible D gene (6 bases). CDR3 size: 14 residues. From germline, CDR1 is SGHRS and CDR2 YFSETQ. With 0 bases removed from V and 2 bases from J, the gap between germline ends came to 8 bases. CDR3 in amino acids: CASSLVGGNTEAFF. The CDR3, as DNA: TGCGCCAGCAGCTTGGTAGGGGGAAACACTGAAGCTTTCTTT.

The rearrangement uses TRBV6-5 and TRBJ2-2, with TRBD1 as a possible D gene (5 bases). The CDR3 extends over 16 amino acids. In germline, CDR1 is MNHEY, CDR2 SVGAGI. V was cut by 2 bases and J by 0 bases, with 10 bases left in between. In DNA, the CDR3 is TGTGCCAGCAGTTACCTAGGGGCGACGAACACCGGGGAGCTGTTTTTT. It specifies CASSYLGATNTGELFF.

The chain carries TRBV28 and TRBJ1-1, with D possibly TRBD1 on 6 matching bases. This CDR3 has 15 amino acids. Germline V gene data show CDR1 as MDHEN and CDR2 as SYDVKM. Trimming cost V 7 bases and J 5 bases, with 20 bases left between them. The CDR3 DNA sequence: TGTGCCAGCATGGGGGCGCTAGGATTCGGGACTGAAGCTTTCTTT. This gives the protein CASMGALGFGTEAFF.

This clone was picked up a small number of times. The rearrangement joins TRBV18 to TRBJ2-7; TRBD2 matches at 12 bases. There are 15 residues in the CDR3. Looked up from germline, CDR1 is KGHSH and CDR2 is LQKENI. The V gene end was trimmed by 6 bases and the J gene end by 10 bases; junction bases not matched to a gene: 13. CDR3 coding DNA: TGTGCCAGCTCGCCGACTAGCGGGGGCCCGTTGGAACAGTACTTC. It translates to CASSPTSGGPLEQYF.

The chain employs TRBV30 and TRBJ2-1; TRBD1 agrees at 11 bases. V shed 4 bases and J 8 bases; nucleotides not matched to a gene: 7. Germline CDR1 GTSNPN, CDR2 SVGIG (reference sequence). CDR3 length: 14 residues. CDR3 loop: CAWTQRTGGDEQFF. CDR3 sequence (DNA): TGTGCCTGGACCCAGAGGACAGGGGGCGATGAGCAGTTCTTC.

The chain recombines TRBV9 with TRBJ1-2; 10 bases fit TRBD1. The CDR3 consists of 19 residues. V lost 4 bases, J lost 2 bases, and 17 bases stayed unmatched. The germline gives CDR1 SGDLS, CDR2 YYNGEE. The CDR3 is CASSYTMPGQGKTNYGYTF. The CDR3 nucleotides are TGTGCCAGCAGCTACACTATGCCGGGACAGGGGAAGACGAACTATGGCTACACCTTC.

The chain joins TRBV13 to TRBJ1-2; D remains ambiguous. This CDR3 contains 13 residues. Germline CDR1 is PRHDT and CDR2 is FYEKMQ (reference sequence). V shed 3 bases and J shed 4 bases, with 9 bases lying between them. The CDR3 sequence is CASSLRGGYGYTF. DNA for the CDR3: TGTGCCAGCAGCTTGAGAGGAGGCTATGGCTACACCTTC. Looking up the rest from reference TRBV13 and TRBJ1-2 gives the full variable domain: AAGVIQSPRHLIKEKRETATLKCYPIPRHDTVYWYQQGPGQDPQFLISFYEKMQSDKGSIPDRFSAQQFSDYHSELNMSSLELGDSALYFCASSLRGGYGYTFGSGTRLTVV.

The chain is built from TRBV7-2 and TRBJ1-1; TRBD1 aligns across 8 bases. This CDR3 is 14 amino acids long. The V gene end was trimmed by 6 bases and the J gene end by 4 bases; junction bases not matched to a gene: 7. CDR1 is SGHTA, CDR2 FQGNSA, per germline. CDR3 DNA: TGTGCCAGCAGGCCAGGGGGCGGGGGCACTGAAGCTTTCTTT. It encodes CASRPGGGGTEAFF.

J is TRBJ2-3 and V is TRBV6-5, with 8 bases aligning to TRBD1. V was clipped by 2 bases and J by 1 base; unmatched bases: 5. CDR1 and CDR2 (germline): MNHEY, SVGAGI. The CDR3 is made up of 16 amino acids. Here the CDR3 DNA reads TGTGCCAGCAGTTACACCAACAGGGGGGGCACAGATACGCAGTATTTT. Translated: CASSYTNRGGTDTQYF.

The chain uses TRBV14 and TRBJ2-1, with 9 bases that match TRBD1. The CDR3 runs 15 residues. The V segment lost 4 bases and the J segment 4 bases; nucleotides outside the gene matches: 5. Germline V gene data show CDR1 as SGHDN and CDR2 as FVKESK. The CDR3 region is CASSLGGQGYNEQFF. The DNA for the CDR3 is TGTGCCAGCAGCCTCGGAGGACAGGGGTACAATGAGCAGTTCTTC. Variable domain in full (rest from reference TRBV14 and TRBJ2-1): EAGVTQFPSHSVIEKGQTVTLRCDPISGHDNLYWYRRVMGKEIKFLLHFVKESKQDESGMPNNRFLAERTGGTYSTLKVQPAELEDSGVYFCASSLGGQGYNEQFFGPGTRLTVL.

This chain joins TRBV30 and TRBJ1-1, with 9 positions matching TRBD1. The CDR3 is made up of 15 amino acids. Germline V gene sequence: CDR1 GTSNPN, CDR2 SVGIG (reference sequence). J was trimmed by 1 base and V by 2 bases; bases with no gene match: 5. The CDR3 sequence is CAWSQPDRGNTEAFF. CDR3 in DNA: TGTGCCTGGAGTCAGCCGGACAGGGGGAACACTGAAGCTTTCTTT.

V is TRBV12-2 and J is TRBJ2-5; the table's D call, TRBD1, was not checked against the DNA. TRBV12-2 is noted as a pseudogene. CDR3 length: 17 residues. CDR3 residues: CASRLEQGQGVPETQYF. As DNA, the CDR3 is TGTGCAAGTCGCTTAGAACAGGGACAGGGGGTACCGGAGACCCAGTACTTC.

The J gene is TRBJ1-1, the V gene TRBV7-6, with D tentatively TRBD1 (6 bases). Germline V gene sequence: CDR1 SGHVS, CDR2 FNYEAQ. Trimming pared 2 bases from V and 8 bases from J, leaving 12 bases between. The CDR3 loop spans 13 amino acids. For the CDR3, the DNA is TGTGCCAGCAGCTTATGGGTGGGGGCAGAAGCTTTCTTT. This sequence encodes CASSLWVGAEAFF.

The chain joins TRBV7-2 to TRBJ1-1, with D unresolved. The length of the CDR3 is 15 residues. CDR1 SGHTA and CDR2 FQGNSA come from the germline V gene. Between the trimmed V and J ends, which lost 1 base and 0 bases, there was a span of 9 bases. CDR3 coding DNA: TGTGCCAGCAGCTTAGAAGGAGGGCTGAACACTGAAGCTTTCTTT. Translation gives CASSLEGGLNTEAFF.

The chain uses TRBV7-2 and TRBJ2-3; 9 positions agree with TRBD2. Germline loops: CDR1 SGHTA, CDR2 FQGNSA. The CDR3 is 16 residues long. With 1 base clipped from V and 9 bases from J, the junction kept 11 bases outside the gene matches. DNA of the CDR3: TGTGCCAGCAGCTTAGATGCGGGGGGGAGAGGAATAACGCAGTATTTT. As protein: CASSLDAGGRGITQYF.

The rearrangement uses TRBV5-1 and TRBJ1-5; no clear D. The V and J ends lost 0 bases and 3 bases respectively, with 7 bases between them. The CDR3 has 14 residues. The germline V gene encodes CDR1 SGHRS and CDR2 YFSETQ. The CDR3 here is CASSLDAYNQPQHF. CDR3 sequence (DNA): TGCGCCAGCAGCTTGGACGCGTACAATCAGCCCCAGCATTTT. Drawing the rest from reference TRBV5-1 and TRBJ1-5, the complete variable domain is KAGVTQTPRYLIKTRGQQVTLSCSPISGHRSVSWYQQTPGQGLQFLFEYFSETQRNKGNFPGRFSGRQFSNSRSEMNVSTLELGDSALYLCASSLDAYNQPQHFGDGTRLSIL.

The J gene is TRBJ1-5, the V gene TRBV6-6; weak D call: TRBD1 (6 bases). V was cut by 8 bases and J by 0 bases, with 8 bases left in between. This CDR3 has 13 amino acids. CDR1 and CDR2 (germline): MNHNY, SVGAGI (reference sequence). The CDR3 coding sequence is TGTGCCAGCCTGGACAGTAGCAATCAGCCCCAGCATTTT. Residues: CASLDSSNQPQHF.

This chain links TRBV4-1 with TRBJ1-1; D unresolved. The germline V gene encodes CDR1 MGHRA and CDR2 YSYEKL. The V and J ends lost 4 bases and 1 base respectively, with 13 bases between them. The CDR3 totals 15 residues. The CDR3 here is CASSPRARQNTEAFF. In DNA, the CDR3 is TGCGCCAGCAGCCCGAGAGCGCGGCAGAACACTGAAGCTTTCTTT.

This clone was seen just once. V and J are TRBV10-3 and TRBJ2-2; TRBD2 might be the D (6 bases). Germline assignment: CDR1 ENHRY and CDR2 SYGVKD. The germline V and J ends were trimmed by 4 bases and 8 bases, with 11 bases remaining between them. This CDR3 comprises 13 residues. The CDR3 protein is CAISAGEPGELFF. The CDR3 nucleotides read TGTGCCATCAGTGCGGGGGAGCCAGGGGAGCTGTTTTTT.